The 4 T cell receptor beta chains listed next were all sequenced from one sample in a study of tumor-infiltrating lymphocytes in primary liver carcinoma. TCR beta cDNA was prepared out of roughly 0.5 ug total RNA by means of a constant-region primer. Slightly modified ARM-PCR served as the procedure for the TCR beta libraries. These libraries came from three rounds of nested multiplex PCR. Forward primers for TRBV1-TRBV30 and a C-beta reverse primer served the first two PCR rounds, at roughly 10 cycles each. TCRdb re-analysed the multiplex PCR reads in MiXCR, keeping a single row per CDR3 protein. The sample yields some 110,000 distinct CDR3 sequences, about four fifths seen once. Co-extracting RNA and DNA was done with roughly 17-34 mg of unsorted bulk tissue as input. Sequencing was carried out using liver tumor tissue from sampling region 3. As to subset: tumor region T3, left-lateral pole. Receptor source: a man aged 35 to 55 with primary liver carcinoma and hepatitis B virus infection.

The V and J genes are TRBV7-2 and TRBJ2-1, with 9 bases that match TRBD1. Trimming at V came to 6 bases and at J to 11 bases, leaving 14 bases not matched to a gene. The CDR3 runs 15 residues. Germline values: CDR1 SGHTA, CDR2 FQGNSA. The CDR3 sequence is CASSSAGTGNYKQFF. The CDR3 bases are TGTGCCAGCAGTTCTGCAGGGACAGGGAATTATAAGCAGTTCTTC.

Details on this clonotype: A read error may account for a junction end that differs from germline. The V and J genes are TRBV6-5 and TRBJ1-4; D is ambiguous. Germline assignment: CDR1 MNHEY and CDR2 SVGAGI. CDR3 length: 14 residues. CDR3 coding DNA: TGTGACAGCAGCCGTGATTGGACTAATGAAAAACTGTTTTTT. It is translated as CDSSRDWTNEKLFF.

This clonotype has a count of ten or more. This could be a read error, since a much larger clone is one nucleotide away. The rearrangement uses TRBV6-1 and TRBJ2-2, with D possibly TRBD1 on 5 matching bases. Germline loops: CDR1 MNHNS, CDR2 SASEGT. This CDR3 comprises 14 residues. V was clipped by 7 bases and J by 10 bases, with 19 bases between them. The CDR3 reads CASNPRRTIEELFF. CDR3 nucleotides: TGTGCCAGCAACCCCCGAAGGACAATAGAGGAGCTGTTTTTT.

This CDR3 is CASSPELGRNQPQHF. In DNA, the CDR3 is TGCGCCAGCAGCCCGGAGCTGGGCCGCAATCAGCCCCAGCATTTT. The chain carries TRBV5-1 and TRBJ1-5; D gene unclear. CDR1 is SGHRS, CDR2 YFSETQ, per germline. The CDR3 loop spans 15 amino acids. V was pared by 4 bases and J by 2 bases, with 13 bases between.